The clone carrying this T cell receptor beta chain showed up just once. No antigen is known for it. The data belong to a study of PD-L1 blockade in urothelial cancer. Study as a whole: As for prior chemotherapy regimens, patients had received 0 to 3. General study findings and limits: Pretreatment TCR clonality in blood, when below the median, was predictive of better survival.

Sequencing used immunoSEQ multiplex PCR; TCRdb keeps in-frame clones, though not all of them. The sample gives 60,000 to 70,000 clones, 81% of which show up once; 3.2% is in the top ten. Time point specified: pretreatment peripheral blood. Sampling of each patient yielded between 1 and 8 specimens, collected pretreatment and on-treatment. There are 15 residues in the CDR3. The germline V gene has CDR1 MGHRA and CDR2 YSYEKL. J lost 5 bases, V lost 7 bases, and 11 bases had no gene match. V gene TRBV4-1 combines with J gene TRBJ2-5, with 9 bases fitting TRBD1. Sequences were derived from PBMCs, sampled around atezolizumab (anti-PD-L1) treatment. This sequence originates from a man between 65 and 80 years old with urothelial cancer. The DNA of the CDR3 is TGCGCCAGCACCACCACAGGGGGCGGTGGGGAGACCCAGTACTTC. Translated, it gives CASTTTGGGGETQYF.